The rows below give T cell receptor beta chains drawn from one sample of a study of beta chain features in type 1 diabetes. Assay used: immunoSEQ multiplex PCR; TCRdb lists only in-frame clones, some missing. The sample includes 160,000 or so clones, roughly 60% seen only once; the top ten take about 0.081%. The sequenced material came from naive CD4+ T cells from blood. The receptors come from a man aged 25-45 years with type 1 diabetes. Each CDR3 is given with its conserved first and last residue. D genes are given only for firm matches. A row's size may be missing; if present it is once, few, many or a size class.

clone size,V gene,J gene,D gene,CDR3 protein,CDR3 DNA
few,TRBV29-1,TRBJ2-7,NA,CSVDLGSPYEQYF,TGCAGCGTTGACTTAGGGAGCCCCTACGAGCAGTACTTC
few,TRBV20-1,TRBJ2-1,NA,CSARDLREQFF,TGCAGTGCTAGAGATCTGAGAGAGCAGTTCTTC
NA,TRBV9,TRBJ2-1,NA,CASSATGINEQFF,TGTGCCAGCAGCGCGACAGGAATTAATGAGCAGTTCTTC
once,TRBV4-3,TRBJ2-1,TRBD2,CASSLRLAGGPREQFF,TGCGCCAGCAGCCTTCGACTAGCGGGGGGGCCGAGGGAGCAGTTCTTC
NA,TRBV14,TRBJ2-3,NA,CASSQGTVRGTQYF,TGTGCCAGCAGCCAAGGGACAGTGCGGGGTACGCAGTATTTT
few,TRBV7-2,TRBJ2-1,TRBD1,CASSLSGTGVNEQFF,TGTGCCAGCAGCTTATCCGGGACAGGGGTCAATGAGCAGTTCTTC
NA,TRBV4-3,TRBJ2-7,NA,CASSREREQFYEQYF,TGCGCCAGCAGCCGGGAACGGGAACAATTCTACGAGCAGTACTTC
NA,TRBV25-1,TRBJ2-3,TRBD1,CASKRQGRDTQYF,TGTGCCAGCAAGCGACAGGGGAGGGATACGCAGTATTTT
NA,TRBV14,TRBJ1-2,NA,CASSQIQDRGDGYTF,TGTGCCAGCAGCCAGATACAGGATCGGGGGGATGGCTACACCTTC
NA,TRBV28,TRBJ2-6,NA,CASKKEREVLTF,TGTGCCAGCAAAAAGGAGAGAGAGGTCCTGACTTTC
NA,TRBV30,TRBJ1-1,NA,CAWDSTGTNTEAFF,TGTGCCTGGGATAGCACAGGGACGAACACTGAAGCTTTCTTT
once,TRBV7-9,TRBJ2-5,NA,CASSSTKGHATETQYF,TGTGCCAGCAGCTCCACAAAGGGGCATGCAACAGAGACCCAGTACTTC
NA,TRBV5-6,TRBJ2-3,NA,CASISTASTDTQYF,TGTGCCAGCATCTCGACAGCAAGCACAGATACGCAGTATTTT
NA,TRBV11-2,TRBJ2-5,NA,CASSFSGVQETQYF,TGTGCCAGCAGCTTTTCGGGCGTCCAAGAGACCCAGTACTTC
NA,TRBV29-1,TRBJ1-2,NA,CSVGQLNYGYTF,TGCAGCGTTGGGCAGCTAAACTATGGCTACACCTTC
NA,TRBV29-1,TRBJ2-3,TRBD1,CSARKGQNTDTQYF,TGCAGCGCACGCAAGGGACAGAACACAGATACGCAGTATTTT
NA,TRBV11-2,TRBJ2-7,TRBD1,CASSLRDRSTYEQYF,TGTGCCAGCAGCCTCAGGGACAGGTCGACCTACGAGCAGTACTTC
few,TRBV18,TRBJ2-7,NA,CASSPVRDHWNEQYF,TGTGCCAGCTCACCCGTCCGGGACCATTGGAACGAGCAGTACTTC
few,TRBV15,TRBJ1-5,NA,CATSRTRAEGKPQHF,TGTGCCACCAGCAGAACGCGGGCCGAGGGTAAGCCCCAGCATTTT
NA,TRBV10-3,TRBJ2-1,NA,CAISESRNEQFF,TGTGCCATCAGTGAGTCGAGGAATGAGCAGTTCTTC
NA,TRBV4-1,TRBJ2-5,TRBD1,CASSLDRGWQETQYF,TGCGCCAGCAGCCTGGACAGGGGATGGCAAGAGACCCAGTACTTC
NA,TRBV30,TRBJ2-2,TRBD1,CAWTQGLVGELFF,TGTGCCTGGACACAGGGGTTGGTCGGGGAGCTGTTTTTT